This T cell receptor (beta chain) was captured by sequencing in a study of technical replicates of blood from a few donors. This table comes from immunoSEQ multiplex PCR, and its TCRdb copy is limited to in-frame clones, with some not included. Here the sample spans 60,000 to 75,000 clones, under 98% being singletons. The length of the CDR3 is 13 residues. Trimming at V came to 3 bases and at J to 6 bases, leaving 4 bases not matched to a gene. Germline CDR1 SGHTA, CDR2 FQGNSA. What was sequenced was T cells isolated from PBMCs. This sequence originates from a human donor in good health. The V gene is TRBV7-2, the J gene TRBJ1-2, with 7 bases lining up with TRBD1. The CDR3 region has the DNA TGTGCCAGCAGCTTCCCAGGGGGAGATGGCTACACCTTC. Its protein is CASSFPGGDGYTF.